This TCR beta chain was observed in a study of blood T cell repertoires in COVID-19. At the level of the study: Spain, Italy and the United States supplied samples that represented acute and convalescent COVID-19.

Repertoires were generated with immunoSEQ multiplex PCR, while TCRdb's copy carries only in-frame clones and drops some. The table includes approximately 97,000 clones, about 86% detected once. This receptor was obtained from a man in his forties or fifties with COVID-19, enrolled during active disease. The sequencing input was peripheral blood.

CDR3 amino acids: CAWNDRGTEAFF. The CDR3 DNA reads as TGTGCCTGGAACGACAGGGGAACTGAAGCTTTCTTT. This chain uses TRBV30 with TRBJ1-1; 8 bases are shared with TRBD1. The length of the CDR3 is 12 residues. The junction had 3 bases not matched to a gene; V was cut back by 4 bases and J by 5 bases. From germline, CDR1 is GTSNPN and CDR2 SVGIG (reference sequence).